A selection of T cell receptor beta chains follows, all from one sample in a study of OX40 agonist ivuxolimab in advanced cancers. Generated by immunoSEQ multiplex PCR, the TCRdb table keeps only in-frame clones and is missing some. The data show nearly 80,000 clones, 90% seen once. Specimen: CD4+ or CD8+ T cells sorted from blood, collected in a trial of the OX40 agonist ivuxolimab. The source of these receptors is an adult with an advanced solid tumor such as melanoma, head and neck, liver or kidney cancer. CDR3s leave out the opening cysteine and the closing phenylalanine or tryptophan. The D gene is left open where the match is weak. Clone size is given for some rows only: seen once, a few or many times, or a class if the clone is expanded.

d_call: TRBD1; v_call: TRBV7-2; j_call: TRBJ1-2; clone_size: -; cdr3_aa: ASSFRGQSYGYT
d_call: TRBD1; v_call: TRBV10-3; j_call: TRBJ1-1; clone_size: -; cdr3_aa: ATGSGTGGAGNTEAF
d_call: -; v_call: TRBV5-8; j_call: TRBJ2-1; clone_size: -; cdr3_aa: ASSLGEGGEQF
d_call: TRBD2; v_call: TRBV28; j_call: TRBJ2-2; clone_size: -; cdr3_aa: ASSLVGPGGSNTGELF
d_call: -; v_call: TRBV10-3; j_call: TRBJ1-1; clone_size: -; cdr3_aa: AIRTEIRDTEAF
d_call: -; v_call: TRBV11-2; j_call: TRBJ1-6; clone_size: -; cdr3_aa: ASSFPGRDSPLH
d_call: -; v_call: TRBV6-1; j_call: TRBJ2-7; clone_size: -; cdr3_aa: ASSEIGGGKYEQY
d_call: TRBD2; v_call: TRBV4-1; j_call: TRBJ2-3; clone_size: few; cdr3_aa: APRRGGMDTQY
d_call: -; v_call: TRBV6-5; j_call: TRBJ1-2; clone_size: -; cdr3_aa: ASSRPGGADYGYT
d_call: -; v_call: TRBV6-5; j_call: TRBJ1-5; clone_size: -; cdr3_aa: ASSYSKWDLDQPQH
d_call: -; v_call: TRBV5-4; j_call: TRBJ1-1; clone_size: -; cdr3_aa: ASSLGGRENTEAF
d_call: -; v_call: TRBV6-6; j_call: TRBJ1-5; clone_size: -; cdr3_aa: ASSYFGGGEPQH
d_call: -; v_call: TRBV18; j_call: TRBJ2-3; clone_size: -; cdr3_aa: ASSPGGTDTQY
d_call: -; v_call: TRBV2; j_call: TRBJ2-7; clone_size: -; cdr3_aa: ASSVGSGRSPYEQY
d_call: -; v_call: TRBV7-9; j_call: TRBJ2-7; clone_size: -; cdr3_aa: ASSLTGAGTYEQY
d_call: -; v_call: TRBV6-5; j_call: TRBJ1-5; clone_size: once; cdr3_aa: ASSSATGPGNQPQH
d_call: -; v_call: TRBV5-1; j_call: TRBJ2-2; clone_size: -; cdr3_aa: ASSFRTQGTGELF
d_call: TRBD2; v_call: TRBV30; j_call: TRBJ2-3; clone_size: -; cdr3_aa: ACSLAAVTDTQY
d_call: -; v_call: TRBV11-2; j_call: TRBJ1-5; clone_size: -; cdr3_aa: ASAGGAGQPQH
d_call: -; v_call: TRBV4-1; j_call: TRBJ2-7; clone_size: -; cdr3_aa: ASSQDRTQYEQY
d_call: -; v_call: TRBV2; j_call: TRBJ1-4; clone_size: -; cdr3_aa: ASNLDRREKLF
d_call: -; v_call: TRBV5-6; j_call: TRBJ2-7; clone_size: -; cdr3_aa: ASSSTGSREQY
d_call: -; v_call: TRBV7-2; j_call: TRBJ1-5; clone_size: -; cdr3_aa: ASSLLGISQPQH